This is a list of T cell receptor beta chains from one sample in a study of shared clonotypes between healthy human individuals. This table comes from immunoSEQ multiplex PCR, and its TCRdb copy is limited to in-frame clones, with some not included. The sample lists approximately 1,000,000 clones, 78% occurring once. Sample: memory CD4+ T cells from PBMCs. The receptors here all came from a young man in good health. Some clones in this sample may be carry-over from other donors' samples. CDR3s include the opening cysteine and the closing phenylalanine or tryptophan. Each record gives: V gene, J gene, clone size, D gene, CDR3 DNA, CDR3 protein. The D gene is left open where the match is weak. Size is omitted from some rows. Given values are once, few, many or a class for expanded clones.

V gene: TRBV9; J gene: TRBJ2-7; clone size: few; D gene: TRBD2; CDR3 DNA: TGTGCCAGCAGCGCGGGACTAGCGGGAGGGTGGGATAGGAACGAGCAGTACTTC; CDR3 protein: CASSAGLAGGWDRNEQYF
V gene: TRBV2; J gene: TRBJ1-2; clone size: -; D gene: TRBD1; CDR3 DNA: TGTGCCAGCAGTGACTCTCAGGGGGGGCGGTACACCTTC; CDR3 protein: CASSDSQGGRYTF
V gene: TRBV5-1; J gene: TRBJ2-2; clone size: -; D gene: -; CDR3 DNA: TGCGCCAGCAGCTTAAGCGCTAGGGCCGGGGAGCTGTTTTTT; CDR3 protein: CASSLSARAGELFF
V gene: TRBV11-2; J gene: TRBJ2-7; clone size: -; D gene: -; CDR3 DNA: TGTGCCAGCAGCCATGGAGTAGTTGATATCCTCGAGCAGTACTTC; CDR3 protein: CASSHGVVDILEQYF
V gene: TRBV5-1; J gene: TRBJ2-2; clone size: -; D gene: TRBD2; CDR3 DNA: TGCGCCAGCAGCCCCCTAGCGGGACTGTCCGGGGAGCTGTTTTTT; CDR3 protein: CASSPLAGLSGELFF
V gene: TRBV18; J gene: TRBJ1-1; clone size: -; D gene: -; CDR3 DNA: TGTGCCAGCTCACCCTCGGTACCGGGAGTGCACACTGAAGCTTTCTTT; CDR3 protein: CASSPSVPGVHTEAFF
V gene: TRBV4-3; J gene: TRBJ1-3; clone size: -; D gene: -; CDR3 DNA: TGCGCCAGCAGCCAAGTTCGAGGGGGAAACACCATATATTTT; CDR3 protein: CASSQVRGGNTIYF
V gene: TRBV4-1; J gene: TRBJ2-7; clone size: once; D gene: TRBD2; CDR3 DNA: TGCGCCAGCAGCCAAGTCGGCCTAGCGGACCTCTACGAGCAGTACTTC; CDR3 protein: CASSQVGLADLYEQYF
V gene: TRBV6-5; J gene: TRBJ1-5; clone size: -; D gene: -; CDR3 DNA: TGTGCCAGCAGTTACACCAGGGGCTCGGCCAATCAGCCCCAGCATTTT; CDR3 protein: CASSYTRGSANQPQHF
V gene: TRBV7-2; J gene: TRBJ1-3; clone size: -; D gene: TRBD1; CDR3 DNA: TGTGCCAGCAGCTTAGGAAATCCCATACAGGGGGCTGGAAACACCATATATTTT; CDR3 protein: CASSLGNPIQGAGNTIYF
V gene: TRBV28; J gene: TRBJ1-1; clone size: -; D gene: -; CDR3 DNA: TGTGCCAGCAGTTTATGGGTGGGGCAGGCCGCTTTCTTT; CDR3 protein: CASSLWVGQAAFF
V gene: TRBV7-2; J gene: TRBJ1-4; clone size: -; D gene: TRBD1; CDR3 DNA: TGTGCCAGCAGCACCCGACAGGGGGTCAATGAAAAACTGTTTTTT; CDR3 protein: CASSTRQGVNEKLFF
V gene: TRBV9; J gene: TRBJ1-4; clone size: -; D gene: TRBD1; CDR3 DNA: TGTGCCAGCAGCGTACTAGGGGGCGAGGAAAAACTGTTTTTT; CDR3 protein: CASSVLGGEEKLFF
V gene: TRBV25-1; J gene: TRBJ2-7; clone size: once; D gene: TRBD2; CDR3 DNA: TGTGCCAGCAGTGATTTGGGCGGGAGATTCACGGACGAGCAGTACTTC; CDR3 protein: CASSDLGGRFTDEQYF
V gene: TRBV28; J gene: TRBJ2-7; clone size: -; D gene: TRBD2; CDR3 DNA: TGTGCCAGCAGCCCCACCGCGGGGGCCCTAGCGGGAAAGCTCTACGAGCAGTACTTC; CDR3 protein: CASSPTAGALAGKLYEQYF
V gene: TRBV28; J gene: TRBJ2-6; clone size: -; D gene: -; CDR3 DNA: TGTGCCAGCAGTCGCTCGGGGGCTGGGGCCAACGTCCTGACTTTC; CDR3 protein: CASSRSGAGANVLTF
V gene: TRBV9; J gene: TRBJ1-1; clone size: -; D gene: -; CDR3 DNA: TGTGCCAGCAGCGTTGCTGGGGCCAGTAACACTGAAGCTTTCTTT; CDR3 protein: CASSVAGASNTEAFF
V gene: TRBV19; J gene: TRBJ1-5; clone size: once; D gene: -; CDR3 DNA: TGTGCCAGTGGTTTTTCGGGGGGTCAGCCCCAGCATTTT; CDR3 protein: CASGFSGGQPQHF
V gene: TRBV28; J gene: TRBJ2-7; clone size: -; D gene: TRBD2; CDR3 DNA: TGTGCCAGCATGGGGCTAGCGGCCTACGAGCAGTACTTC; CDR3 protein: CASMGLAAYEQYF
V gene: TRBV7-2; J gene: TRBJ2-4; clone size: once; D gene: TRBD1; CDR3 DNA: TGTGCCAGCAGCCTTACACAACAGGGGACAAAAAACATTCAGTACTTC; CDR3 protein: CASSLTQQGTKNIQYF
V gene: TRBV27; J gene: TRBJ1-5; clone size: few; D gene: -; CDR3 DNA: TGTGCCAGCAGCCTCGGGGGTGGGCAGCCCCAGCATTTT; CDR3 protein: CASSLGGGQPQHF
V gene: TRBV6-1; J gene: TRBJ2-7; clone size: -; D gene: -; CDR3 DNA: TGTGCCAGCAGGCCGGGTTTCAGCTACGAGCAGTACTTC; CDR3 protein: CASRPGFSYEQYF
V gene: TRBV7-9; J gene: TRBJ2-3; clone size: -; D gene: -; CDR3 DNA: TGTGCCAGCAGCTTAAATTGGGGGGCCACAGATACGCAGTATTTT; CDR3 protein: CASSLNWGATDTQYF
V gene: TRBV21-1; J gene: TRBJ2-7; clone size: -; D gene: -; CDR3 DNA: TGTGCCAGCAGCTTCCGACTGGTGGTCGAGCAGTACTTC; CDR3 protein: CASSFRLVVEQYF
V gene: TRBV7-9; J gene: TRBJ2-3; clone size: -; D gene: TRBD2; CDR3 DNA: TGTGCCAGCAGCCCCCTAGCGGGAGGGATCACAGATACGCAGTATTTT; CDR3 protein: CASSPLAGGITDTQYF
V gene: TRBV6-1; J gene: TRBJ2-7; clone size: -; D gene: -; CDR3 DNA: TGTGCCAGCAGTGGACAGGACTCCTACGAGCAGTACTTC; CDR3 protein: CASSGQDSYEQYF
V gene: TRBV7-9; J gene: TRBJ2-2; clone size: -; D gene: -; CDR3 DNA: TGTGCCAGCAGCTTATCAGTTAACACCGGGGAGCTGTTTTTT; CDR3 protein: CASSLSVNTGELFF
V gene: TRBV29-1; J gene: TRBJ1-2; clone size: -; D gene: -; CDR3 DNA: TGCAGCGTTGGCGGGGGGGCTGGCTACACCTTC; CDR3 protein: CSVGGGAGYTF
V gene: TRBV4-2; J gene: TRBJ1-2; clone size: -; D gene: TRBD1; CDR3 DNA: TGTGCCAGCAGCCAAGAATTGGGCCAGGGGGCCACTAACTATGGCTACACCTTC; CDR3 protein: CASSQELGQGATNYGYTF
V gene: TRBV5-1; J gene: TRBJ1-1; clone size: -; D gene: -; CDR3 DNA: TGCGCCAGCAGCTCCCCCCAAGGACAGCCCATGAACACTGAAGCTTTCTTT; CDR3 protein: CASSSPQGQPMNTEAFF
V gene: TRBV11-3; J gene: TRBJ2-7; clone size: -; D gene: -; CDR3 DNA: TGTGCCAGCAGTGTATCCTCAGTAACCCACGAGCAGTACTTC; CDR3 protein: CASSVSSVTHEQYF
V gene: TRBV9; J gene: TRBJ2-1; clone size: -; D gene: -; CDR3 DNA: TGTGCCAGCAGCCCCGTGTCAAACAATGAGCAGTTCTTC; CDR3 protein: CASSPVSNNEQFF
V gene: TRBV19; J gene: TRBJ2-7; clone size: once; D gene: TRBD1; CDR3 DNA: TGTGCCAGTAGTACCAACAGGGGTTACGAGCAGTACTTC; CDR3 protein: CASSTNRGYEQYF
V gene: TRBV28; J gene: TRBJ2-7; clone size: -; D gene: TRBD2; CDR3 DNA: TGTGCCAGCAGTTCCCCAGGTGGGGCTAGCGGCTCCTACGAGCAGTACTTC; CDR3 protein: CASSSPGGASGSYEQYF
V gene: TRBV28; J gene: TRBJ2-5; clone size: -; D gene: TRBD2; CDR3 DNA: TGTGCCAGCAGTTTAACCGGGACTAGCGGCACCCAAGGGAAAGAGACCCAGTACTTC; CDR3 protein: CASSLTGTSGTQGKETQYF
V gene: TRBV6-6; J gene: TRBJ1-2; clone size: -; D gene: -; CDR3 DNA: TGTGCCAGCAGTTACTCGGAGGGACCTACTTATGGCTACACCTTC; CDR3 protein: CASSYSEGPTYGYTF
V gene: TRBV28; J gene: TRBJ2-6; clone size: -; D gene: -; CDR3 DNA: TGTGCCAGCAGTTTCCAGGGGACTGGGGCCAACGTCCTGACTTTC; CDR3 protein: CASSFQGTGANVLTF
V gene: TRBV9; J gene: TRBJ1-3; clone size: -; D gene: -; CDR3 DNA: TGTGCCAGCAGCGTAGACGCCCCGGACACCATATATTTT; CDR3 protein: CASSVDAPDTIYF
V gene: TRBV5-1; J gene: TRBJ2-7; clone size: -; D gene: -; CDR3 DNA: TGCGCCAGCTCCCGGACAGACTCCTACGAGCAGTACTTC; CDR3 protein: CASSRTDSYEQYF
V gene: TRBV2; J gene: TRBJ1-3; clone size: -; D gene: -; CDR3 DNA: TGTGCCAGCACGGTGGGGTTTACCGGAAACACCATATATTTT; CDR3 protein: CASTVGFTGNTIYF
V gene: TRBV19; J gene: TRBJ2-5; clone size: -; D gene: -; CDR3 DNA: TGTGCCAGTAGTATTCGGTCCGCAACAGGGGAGACCCAGTACTTC; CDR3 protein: CASSIRSATGETQYF
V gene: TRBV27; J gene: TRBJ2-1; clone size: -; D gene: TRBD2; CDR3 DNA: TGTGCCAGCAGCGTTACCCCCGGGGGGGGTAATGAGCAGTTCTTC; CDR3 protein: CASSVTPGGGNEQFF
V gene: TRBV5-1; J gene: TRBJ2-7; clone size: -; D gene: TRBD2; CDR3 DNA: TGCGCCAGCAGCCCCACGGGGGGGGCCTCCTACGAGCAGTACTTC; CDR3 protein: CASSPTGGASYEQYF
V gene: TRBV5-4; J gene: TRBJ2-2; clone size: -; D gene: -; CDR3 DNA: TGTGCCAGCAGCCCGACCTCCCAGGGACCCGGGGAGCTGTTTTTT; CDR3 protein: CASSPTSQGPGELFF
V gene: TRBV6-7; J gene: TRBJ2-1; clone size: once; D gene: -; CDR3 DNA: TGTGCCAGCACCAGGAGGGGGTCCTACAATGAGCAGTTCTTC; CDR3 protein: CASTRRGSYNEQFF
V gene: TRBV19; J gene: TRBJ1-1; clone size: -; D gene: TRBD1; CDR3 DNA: TGTGCCAGTAGCCCGACAGGGGTTCCTGAAGCTTTCTTT; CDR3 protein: CASSPTGVPEAFF